This T cell receptor (beta chain) was documented in a study of T cell responses to AZD1222 COVID-19 vaccine. Generated by immunoSEQ multiplex PCR, the TCRdb table keeps only in-frame clones and is missing some. Of 120,000 to 150,000 clones listed, approximately 90% were seen once; the top ten hold around 2.7%. Germline values: CDR1 SEHNR, CDR2 FQNEAQ (reference sequence). The CDR3 is 15 amino acids. V was clipped by 5 bases and J by 8 bases; unmatched bases: 12. The TCR originated in an adult in good health. V usage is TRBV7-9 and J usage is TRBJ1-2; 9 positions match TRBD1. Sample: peripheral blood, taken on day 0 of AZD1222 vaccination. CDR3 DNA: TGTGCCAGCAGCACCGGGACAGGGTTTTTCTGGGGCTACACCTTC. The encoded protein is CASSTGTGFFWGYTF.